This TCR beta chain emerged from a study of T cell responses to AZD1222 COVID-19 vaccine. This clone was detected a few times. Its antigen is currently unknown. Whole-study results and caveats: No day 14 peak samples; only post-peak repertoires were characterized.

Profiled with immunoSEQ multiplex PCR; TCRdb holds only in-frame clones, not every one. The table has 110,000 or so clones, approximately 90% seen once. This CDR3 comprises 13 residues. The V and J ends lost 6 bases and 2 bases, in that order; junction bases with no gene match: 3. Germline lookup yields CDR1 SGHDN and CDR2 FVKESK. The receptor comes from an adult who received the AZD1222 COVID-19 vaccine. The specimen comprised peripheral blood, sampled 28 days after the second AZD1222 dose. The rearrangement links TRBV14 to TRBJ1-2; the match to TRBD1 covers 7 bases. CDR3 sequence reads: CASSPDRNYGYTF. CDR3 sequence (DNA): TGTGCCAGCAGTCCGGACAGGAACTATGGCTACACCTTC.